This T cell receptor (beta chain) was identified during a study of blood T cell repertoires in COVID-19. Study at large: The samples span acute and convalescent COVID-19 from the United States, Italy and Spain. T cells, B-cell-depleted T cells, or PBMCs supplied cDNA or gDNA.

The germline V gene encodes CDR1 LGHNA and CDR2 YSLEER. The CDR3 extends over 16 amino acids. V lost 0 bases, J lost 0 bases, and 9 bases lay in between. As handled by the study authors: For nucleated cells, counts were estimated from reference gene primer amplification. Assay: immunoSEQ multiplex PCR; the TCRdb copy retains only in-frame clones and omits some. The DNA gave D and trimming, while V, J and clone size come from that table. The table shows some 170,000 clones, with 87% occurring only once. The J gene is TRBJ2-1, the V gene TRBV4-3; D not resolved. The source of this sequence is a woman aged 50 to 60 with acute or convalescent COVID-19. Sequenced sample: peripheral blood. The CDR3 coding sequence is TGCGCCAGCAGCCAAGACTATTATACCTCCTACAATGAGCAGTTCTTC. Residues: CASSQDYYTSYNEQFF.